The rows below give T cell receptor beta chains drawn from one sample of a study of shared clonotypes between healthy human individuals. The repertoire was sequenced with immunoSEQ multiplex PCR; TCRdb's copy has only in-frame clones and lacks some. The sample yields some 2.3 million clones, more than 80% seen once. The source material was naive CD4+ T cells from PBMCs. All receptors derive from a young man in good health. Some clones in this sample may be carry-over from other donors' samples. CDR3s include the opening cysteine and the closing phenylalanine or tryptophan. D genes are given only for firm matches. Expanded clones get a size class; other rows say once, few or many, or leave the size out.

v_gene,abundance,j_gene,d_gene,CDR3aa,CDR3nt
TRBV30,NA,TRBJ1-2,NA,CAWRSGSGISYTF,TGTGCCTGGAGATCGGGCAGCGGGATAAGCTACACCTTC
TRBV19,once,TRBJ2-7,NA,CASRRTWGSSYEQYF,TGTGCCAGTAGACGAACCTGGGGGAGTTCCTACGAGCAGTACTTC
TRBV6-5,NA,TRBJ1-2,NA,CASLQKGYGYTF,TGTGCCAGCTTACAAAAGGGGTATGGCTACACCTTC
TRBV5-1,NA,TRBJ2-7,TRBD1,CASSRDRANEQYF,TGCGCCAGCAGCCGAGACAGGGCCAACGAGCAGTACTTC
TRBV9,NA,TRBJ1-2,NA,CASSATGGADYGYTF,TGTGCCAGCAGCGCCACGGGGGGCGCAGACTATGGCTACACCTTC
TRBV7-9,few,TRBJ1-1,TRBD1,CASSRQGNTEAFF,TGTGCCAGCAGCAGACAGGGGAACACTGAAGCTTTCTTT
TRBV27,once,TRBJ2-6,TRBD1,CASSDDRAPGANVLTF,TGTGCCAGCAGTGACGACAGGGCCCCTGGGGCCAACGTCCTGACTTTC
TRBV10-3,NA,TRBJ2-5,TRBD1,CAISYRGGQETQYF,TGTGCCATCAGTTACAGGGGCGGCCAAGAGACCCAGTACTTC
TRBV27,NA,TRBJ2-7,TRBD2,CASRGFGTSEYEQYF,TGTGCCAGCAGGGGATTCGGGACTAGCGAGTACGAGCAGTACTTC
TRBV15,NA,TRBJ2-3,NA,CATSTGTDTQYF,TGTGCCACCTCTACTGGCACAGATACGCAGTATTTT
TRBV19,NA,TRBJ2-3,NA,CASSTPRGTDTQYF,TGTGCCAGTAGTACCCCCAGGGGTACAGATACGCAGTATTTT
TRBV28,NA,TRBJ1-5,NA,CASSFDHNQPQHF,TGTGCCAGCAGTTTCGACCACAATCAGCCCCAGCATTTT
TRBV28,once,TRBJ2-1,NA,CASSTRTTRTEQFF,TGTGCCAGCAGTACACGGACTACCCGCACTGAGCAGTTCTTC
TRBV5-8,NA,TRBJ1-2,NA,CASSPEKRATF,TGTGCCAGCAGCCCCGAAAAGCGTGCCACCTTC
TRBV28,NA,TRBJ2-7,TRBD2,CASSPPTSGGSYEQYF,TGTGCCAGCAGTCCTCCTACTAGCGGGGGTTCCTACGAGCAGTACTTC
TRBV11-2,NA,TRBJ1-1,NA,CASSLTDNTEAFF,TGTGCCAGCAGCCTGACTGATAACACTGAAGCTTTCTTT
TRBV28,NA,TRBJ1-5,NA,CASSLSGSGIIRNQPQHF,TGTGCCAGCAGTTTATCGGGAAGTGGCATTATACGCAATCAGCCCCAGCATTTT
TRBV6-5,NA,TRBJ1-2,NA,CASSYSTVDYGYTF,TGTGCCAGCAGTTACTCGACCGTGGACTATGGCTACACCTTC
TRBV2,few,TRBJ1-1,TRBD1,CATEQLQGSSEAFF,TGTGCCACTGAACAACTACAGGGGTCCAGTGAAGCTTTCTTT
TRBV2,NA,TRBJ2-3,NA,CASRVETDTQYF,TGTGCCAGCCGAGTTGAGACAGATACGCAGTATTTT
TRBV19,NA,TRBJ1-5,TRBD1,CASRPETGRGNQPQHF,TGTGCCAGTAGGCCCGAGACAGGGAGGGGCAATCAGCCCCAGCATTTT
TRBV4-1,NA,TRBJ2-7,NA,CASSLGGPYEQYF,TGCGCCAGCAGCCTCGGGGGGCCTTACGAGCAGTACTTC
TRBV28,once,TRBJ2-7,NA,CASGPQWEQYF,TGTGCCAGCGGCCCCCAGTGGGAGCAGTACTTC
TRBV9,NA,TRBJ2-1,NA,CASSGGTNNEQFF,TGTGCCAGCAGCGGAGGGACAAACAATGAGCAGTTCTTC
TRBV30,NA,TRBJ2-7,NA,CAWSMTGYEQYF,TGTGCCTGGAGTATGACGGGGTACGAGCAGTACTTC